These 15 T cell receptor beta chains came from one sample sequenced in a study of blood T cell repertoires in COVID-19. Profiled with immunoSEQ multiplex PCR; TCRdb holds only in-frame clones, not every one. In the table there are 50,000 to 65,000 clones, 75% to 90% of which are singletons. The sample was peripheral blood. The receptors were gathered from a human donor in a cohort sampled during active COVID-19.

In DNA form, the CDR3 reads TGTGCCAGCAGCCAAAAATCCCCCTCGTGGCAGGCGACCTATGGCTACACCTTC. Amino acid sequence: CASSQKSPSWQATYGYTF. The chain links TRBV16 to TRBJ1-2, with unresolved D. V was pared by 2 bases and J by 4 bases, with 23 bases between. The CDR3 contains 18 residues. CDR1 is KGHSY and CDR2 is FQNENV in the germline V gene. Based on the CDR3 plus reference TRBV16 and TRBJ1-2, the full variable domain is GEEVAQTPKHLVRGEGQKAKLYCAPIKGHSYVFWYQQVLKNEFKFLISFQNENVFDETGMPKERFSAKCLPNSPCSLEIQATKLEDSAVYFCASSQKSPSWQATYGYTFGSGTRLTVV.

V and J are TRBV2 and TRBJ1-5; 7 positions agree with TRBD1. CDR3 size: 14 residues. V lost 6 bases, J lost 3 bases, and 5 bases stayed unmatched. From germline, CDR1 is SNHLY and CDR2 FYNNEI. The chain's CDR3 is CASRVGQLNQPQHF. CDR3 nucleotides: TGTGCCAGCAGGGTGGGACAGCTCAATCAGCCCCAGCATTTT.

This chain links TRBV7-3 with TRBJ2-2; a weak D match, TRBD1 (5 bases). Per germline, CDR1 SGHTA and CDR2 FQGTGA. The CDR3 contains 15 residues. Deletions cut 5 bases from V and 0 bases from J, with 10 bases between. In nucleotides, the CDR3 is TGTGCCAGCAGCCCGCAGGGATCGAACACCGGGGAGCTGTTTTTT. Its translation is CASSPQGSNTGELFF.

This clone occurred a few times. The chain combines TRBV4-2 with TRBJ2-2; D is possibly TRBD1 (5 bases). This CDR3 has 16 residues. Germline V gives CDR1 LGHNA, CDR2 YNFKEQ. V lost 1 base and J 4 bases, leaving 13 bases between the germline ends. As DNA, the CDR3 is TGTGCCAGCAGCCAAGCAGGGAATTTGGGCACCGGGGAGCTGTTTTTT. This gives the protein CASSQAGNLGTGELFF.

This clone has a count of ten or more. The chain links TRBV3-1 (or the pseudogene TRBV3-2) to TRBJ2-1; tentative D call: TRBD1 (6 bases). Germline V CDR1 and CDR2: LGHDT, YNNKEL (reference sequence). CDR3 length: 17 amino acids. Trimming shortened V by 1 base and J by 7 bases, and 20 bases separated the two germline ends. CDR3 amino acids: CASSQVRMGALWNEQFF. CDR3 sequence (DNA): TGTGCCAGCAGCCAAGTGCGTATGGGGGCCCTCTGGAATGAGCAGTTCTTC.

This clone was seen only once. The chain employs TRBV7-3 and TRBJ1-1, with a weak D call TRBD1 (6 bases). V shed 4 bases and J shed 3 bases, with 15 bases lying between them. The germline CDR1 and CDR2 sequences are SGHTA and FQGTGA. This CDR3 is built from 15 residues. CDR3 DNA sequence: TGTGCCAGCAGCTCACCCGGGACACCTCACACTGAAGCTTTCTTT. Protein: CASSSPGTPHTEAFF. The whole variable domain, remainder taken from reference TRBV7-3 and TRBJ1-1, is GAGVSQTPSNKVTEKGKYVELRCDPISGHTALYWYRQSLGQGPEFLIYFQGTGAADDSGLPNDRFFAVRPEGSVSTLKIQRTERGDSAVYLCASSSPGTPHTEAFFGQGTRLTVV.

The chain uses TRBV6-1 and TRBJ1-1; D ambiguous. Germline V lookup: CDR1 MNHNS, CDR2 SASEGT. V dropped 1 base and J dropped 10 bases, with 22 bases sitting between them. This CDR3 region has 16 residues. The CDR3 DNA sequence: TGTGCCAGCAGTGAAGTAGGAACAGCTAGATTGGCGGGAGCTTTCTTT. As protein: CASSEVGTARLAGAFF.

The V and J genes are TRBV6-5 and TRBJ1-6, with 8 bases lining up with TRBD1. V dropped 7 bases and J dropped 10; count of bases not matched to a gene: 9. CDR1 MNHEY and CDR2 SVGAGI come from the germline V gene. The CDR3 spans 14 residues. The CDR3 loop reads CASIRTGTVSPLHF. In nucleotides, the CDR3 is TGTGCCAGCATCAGGACAGGGACTGTCTCACCCCTCCACTTT.

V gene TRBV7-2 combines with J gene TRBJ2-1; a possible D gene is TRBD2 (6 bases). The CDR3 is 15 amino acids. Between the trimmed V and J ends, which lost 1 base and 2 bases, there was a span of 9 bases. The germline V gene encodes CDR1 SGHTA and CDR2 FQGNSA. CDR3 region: CASSLDGSTYNEQFF. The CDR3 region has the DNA TGTGCCAGCAGCTTAGACGGGAGCACCTACAATGAGCAGTTCTTC.

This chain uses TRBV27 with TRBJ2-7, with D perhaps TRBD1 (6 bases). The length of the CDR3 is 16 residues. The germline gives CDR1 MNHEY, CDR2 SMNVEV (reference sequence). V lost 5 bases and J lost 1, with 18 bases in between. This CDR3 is CASSPTGSLGSYEQYF. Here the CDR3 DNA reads TGTGCCAGCAGTCCAACAGGGTCTTTAGGTTCCTACGAGCAGTACTTC.

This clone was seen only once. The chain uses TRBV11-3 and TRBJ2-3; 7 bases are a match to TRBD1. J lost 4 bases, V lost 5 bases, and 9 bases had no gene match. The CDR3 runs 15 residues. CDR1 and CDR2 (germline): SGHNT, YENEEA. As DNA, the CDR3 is TGTGCCAGCAGCCACAGGGGAATTGGCGCAGATACGCAGTATTTT. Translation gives CASSHRGIGADTQYF.

The DNA of the CDR3 is TGTGCCAGCAGCTTATCTGCAGTCACTGAAGCTTTCTTT. This sequence encodes CASSLSAVTEAFF. The chain employs TRBV11-3 and TRBJ1-1, with D unresolved. Germline CDR1 reads SGHNT; CDR2 reads YENEEA. CDR3 length equals 13 residues. The V end lost 2 bases, the J end lost 4 bases, and 8 bases lay between the germline ends.

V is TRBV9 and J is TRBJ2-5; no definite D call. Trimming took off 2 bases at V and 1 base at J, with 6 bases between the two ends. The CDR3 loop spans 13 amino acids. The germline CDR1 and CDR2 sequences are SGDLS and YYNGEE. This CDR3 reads CASSVSFQETQYF. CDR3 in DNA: TGTGCCAGCAGCGTCAGTTTCCAAGAGACCCAGTACTTC.

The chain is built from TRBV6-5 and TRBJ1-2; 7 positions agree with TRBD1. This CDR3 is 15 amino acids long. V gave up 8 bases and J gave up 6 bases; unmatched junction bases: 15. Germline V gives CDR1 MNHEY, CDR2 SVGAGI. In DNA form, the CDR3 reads TGTGCCAGCTCGACCACAGGGGCGCAGACCCATGGCTACACCTTC. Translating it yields CASSTTGAQTHGYTF.

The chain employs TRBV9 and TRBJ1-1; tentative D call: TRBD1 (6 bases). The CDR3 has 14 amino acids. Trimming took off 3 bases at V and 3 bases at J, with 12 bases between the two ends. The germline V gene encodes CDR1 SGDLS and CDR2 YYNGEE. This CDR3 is CASSAPPGDTEAFF. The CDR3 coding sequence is TGTGCCAGCAGCGCACCCCCAGGGGACACTGAAGCTTTCTTT.